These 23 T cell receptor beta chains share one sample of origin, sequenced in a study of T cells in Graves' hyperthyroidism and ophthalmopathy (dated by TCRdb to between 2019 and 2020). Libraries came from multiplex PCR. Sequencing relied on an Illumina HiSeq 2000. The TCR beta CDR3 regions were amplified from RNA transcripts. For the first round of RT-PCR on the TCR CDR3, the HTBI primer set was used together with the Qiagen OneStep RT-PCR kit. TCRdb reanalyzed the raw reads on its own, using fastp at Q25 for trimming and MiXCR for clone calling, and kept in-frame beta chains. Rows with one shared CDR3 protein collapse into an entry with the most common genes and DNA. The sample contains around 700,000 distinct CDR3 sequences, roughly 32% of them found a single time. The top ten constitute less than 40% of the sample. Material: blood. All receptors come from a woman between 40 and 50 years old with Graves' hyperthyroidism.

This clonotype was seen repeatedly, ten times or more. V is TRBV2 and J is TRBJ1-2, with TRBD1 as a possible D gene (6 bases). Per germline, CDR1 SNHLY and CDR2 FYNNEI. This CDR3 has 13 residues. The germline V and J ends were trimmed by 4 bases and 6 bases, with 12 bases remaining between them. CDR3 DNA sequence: TGTGCCAGCAGTGGACGTCAGGGGAATGGCTACACCTTC. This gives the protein CASSGRQGNGYTF.

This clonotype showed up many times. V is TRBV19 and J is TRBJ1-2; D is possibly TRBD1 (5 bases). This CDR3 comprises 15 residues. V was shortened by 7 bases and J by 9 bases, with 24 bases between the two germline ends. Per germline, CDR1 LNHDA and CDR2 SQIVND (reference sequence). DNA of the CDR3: TGTGCCAGTACCACTACCATCGGGGGGAGTAGAAGCTACACCTTC. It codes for CASTTTIGGSRSYTF.

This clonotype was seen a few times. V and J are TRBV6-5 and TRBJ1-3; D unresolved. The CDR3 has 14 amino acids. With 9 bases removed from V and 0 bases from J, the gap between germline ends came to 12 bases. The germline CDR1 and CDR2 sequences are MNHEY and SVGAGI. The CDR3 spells CASTGLSSGNTIYF. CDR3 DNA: TGTGCCAGTACGGGTTTGAGCTCTGGAAACACCATATATTTT.

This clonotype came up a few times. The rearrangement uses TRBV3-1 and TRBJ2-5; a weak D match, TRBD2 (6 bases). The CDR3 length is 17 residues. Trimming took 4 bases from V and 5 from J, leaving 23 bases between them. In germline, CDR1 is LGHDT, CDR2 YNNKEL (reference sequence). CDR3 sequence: CASSLLPSGSPQETQYF. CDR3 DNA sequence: TGTGCCAGCAGCCTCCTCCCCAGCGGGTCCCCCCAGGAGACCCAGTACTTC.

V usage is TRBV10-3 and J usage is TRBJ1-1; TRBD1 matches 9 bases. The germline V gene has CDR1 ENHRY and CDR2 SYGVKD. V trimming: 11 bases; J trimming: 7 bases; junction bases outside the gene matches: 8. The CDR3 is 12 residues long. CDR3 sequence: CAGKDRGNEAFF. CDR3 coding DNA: TGTGCCGGGAAGGACAGGGGTAATGAAGCTTTCTTT.

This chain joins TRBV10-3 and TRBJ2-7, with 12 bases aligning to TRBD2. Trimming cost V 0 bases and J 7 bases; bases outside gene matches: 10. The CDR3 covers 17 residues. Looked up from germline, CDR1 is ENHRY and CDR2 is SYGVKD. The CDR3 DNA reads TGTGCCATCAGTGAGTCGCGACTAGCGGGGGTCACCGGGGAGCAGTACTTC. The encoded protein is CAISESRLAGVTGEQYF.

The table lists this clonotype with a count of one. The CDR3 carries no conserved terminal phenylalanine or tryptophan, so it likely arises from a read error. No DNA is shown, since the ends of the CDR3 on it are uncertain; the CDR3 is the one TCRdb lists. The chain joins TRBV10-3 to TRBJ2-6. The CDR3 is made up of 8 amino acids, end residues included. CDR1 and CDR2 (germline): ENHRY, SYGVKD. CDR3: CAISESDG.

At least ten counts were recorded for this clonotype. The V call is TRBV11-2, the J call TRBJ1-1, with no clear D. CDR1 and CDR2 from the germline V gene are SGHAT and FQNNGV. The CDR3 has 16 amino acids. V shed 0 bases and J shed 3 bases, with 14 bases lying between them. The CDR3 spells CASSLDAGRAYTEAFF. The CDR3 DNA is TGTGCCAGCAGCTTAGATGCTGGGAGGGCGTACACTGAAGCTTTCTTT. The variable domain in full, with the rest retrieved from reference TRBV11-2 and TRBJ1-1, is EAGVAQSPRYKIIEKRQSVAFWCNPISGHATLYWYQQILGQGPKLLIQFQNNGVVDDSQLPKDRFSAERLKGVDSTLKIQPAKLEDSAVYLCASSLDAGRAYTEAFFGQGTRLTVV.

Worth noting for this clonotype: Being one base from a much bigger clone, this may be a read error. CDR3 amino acids: CSVGATGVGQPQHF. In DNA form, the CDR3 reads TGCAGCGTTGGGGCGACAGGGGTCGGCCAGCCCCAGCATTTT. The rearrangement links TRBV29-1 to TRBJ1-5, with 8 bases identical to TRBD1. Germline V gene lookup returns CDR1 SQVTM and CDR2 ANQGSEA. V lost 4 bases to trimming and J lost 7 bases; unmatched junction nucleotides: 9. The length of the CDR3 is 14 residues.

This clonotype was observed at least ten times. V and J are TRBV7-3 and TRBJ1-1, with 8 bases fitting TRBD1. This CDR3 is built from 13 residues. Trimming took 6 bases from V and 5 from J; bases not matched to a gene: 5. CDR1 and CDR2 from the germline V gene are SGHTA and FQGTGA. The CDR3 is CASRRTGRTEAFF. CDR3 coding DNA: TGTGCCAGCAGACGGACAGGGAGGACTGAAGCTTTCTTT. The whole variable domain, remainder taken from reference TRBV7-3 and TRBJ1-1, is GAGVSQTPSNKVTEKGKYVELRCDPISGHTALYWYRQSLGQGPEFLIYFQGTGAADDSGLPNDRFFAVRPEGSVSTLKIQRTERGDSAVYLCASRRTGRTEAFFGQGTRLTVV.

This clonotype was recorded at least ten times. Here the CDR3 reads CATSTTKRDTGELFF. The CDR3, as DNA: TGTGCCACGTCGACGACTAAGAGGGACACCGGGGAGCTGTTTTTT. The gene calls are TRBV10-3 and TRBJ2-2, with D possibly TRBD2 on 5 matching bases. The V gene's germline CDR1 is ENHRY and CDR2 SYGVKD. V lost 10 bases and J lost 3, with 18 bases in between. The CDR3 runs 15 residues.

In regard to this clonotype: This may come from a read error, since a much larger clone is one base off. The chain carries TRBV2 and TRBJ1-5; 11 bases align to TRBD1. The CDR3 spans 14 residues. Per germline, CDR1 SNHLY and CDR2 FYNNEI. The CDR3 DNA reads TGTGCCAGCAGGAGGGACAGGGGGAATCAGTCCCAGCATTTT. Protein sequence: CASRRDRGNQSQHF.

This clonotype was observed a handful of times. The CDR3 here is CASRGLAGKETQYF. The CDR3, as DNA: TGTGCCAGCAGAGGGCTAGCGGGGAAAGAGACCCAGTACTTC. This chain joins TRBV7-6 and TRBJ2-5; 9 nucleotides line up with TRBD2. Germline CDR1 reads SGHVS; CDR2 reads FNYEAQ. The length of the CDR3 is 14 residues. The V gene end was trimmed by 6 bases and the J gene end by 3 bases; junction bases not matched to a gene: 5. Supplemented by reference TRBV7-6 and TRBJ2-5, the full variable domain reads GAGVSQSPRYKVTKRGQDVALRCDPISGHVSLYWYRQALGQGPEFLTYFNYEAQQDKSGLPNDRFSAERPEGSISTLTIQRTEQRDSAMYRCASRGLAGKETQYFGPGTRLLVL.

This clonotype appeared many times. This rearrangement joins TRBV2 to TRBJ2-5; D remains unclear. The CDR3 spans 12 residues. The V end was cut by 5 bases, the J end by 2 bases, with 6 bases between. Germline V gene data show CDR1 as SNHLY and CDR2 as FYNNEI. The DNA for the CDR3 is TGTGCCAGCAGTCGGGTGCAAGAGACCCAGTACTTC. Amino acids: CASSRVQETQYF.

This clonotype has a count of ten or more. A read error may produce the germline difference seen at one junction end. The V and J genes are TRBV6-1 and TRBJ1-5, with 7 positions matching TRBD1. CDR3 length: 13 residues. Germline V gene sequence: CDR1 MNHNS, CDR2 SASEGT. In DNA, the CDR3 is TGTGCCAGCAGTGAAGTTATAGGGGGCGCGTATAATTTT. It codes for CASSEVIGGAYNF.

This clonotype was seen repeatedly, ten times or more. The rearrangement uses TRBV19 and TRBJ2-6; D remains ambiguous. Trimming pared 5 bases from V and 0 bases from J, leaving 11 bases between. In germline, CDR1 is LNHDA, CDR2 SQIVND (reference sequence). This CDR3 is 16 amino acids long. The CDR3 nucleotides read TGTGCCAGTAGTGGTCGGCAGTACTCTGGGGCCAACGTCCTGACTTTC. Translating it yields CASSGRQYSGANVLTF.

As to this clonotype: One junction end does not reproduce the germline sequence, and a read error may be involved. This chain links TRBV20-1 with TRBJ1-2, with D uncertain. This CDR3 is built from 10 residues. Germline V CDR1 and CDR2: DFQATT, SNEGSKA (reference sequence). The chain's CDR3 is CSARDYDYTF. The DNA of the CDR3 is TGCAGTGCTAGAGACTATGACTACACCTTC.

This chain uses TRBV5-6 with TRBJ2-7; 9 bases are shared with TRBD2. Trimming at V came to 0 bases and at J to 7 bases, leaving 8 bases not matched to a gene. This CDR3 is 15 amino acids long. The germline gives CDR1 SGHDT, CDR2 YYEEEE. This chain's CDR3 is CASSLGASGTGEQYF. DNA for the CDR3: TGTGCCAGCAGCTTGGGGGCTAGCGGGACTGGTGAGCAGTACTTC.

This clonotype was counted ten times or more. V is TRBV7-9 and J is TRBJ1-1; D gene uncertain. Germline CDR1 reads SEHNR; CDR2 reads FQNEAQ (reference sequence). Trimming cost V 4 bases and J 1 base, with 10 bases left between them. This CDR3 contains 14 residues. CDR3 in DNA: TGTGCCAGCAGCTCGCAGGTTAGGAACACTGAAGCTTTCTTT. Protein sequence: CASSSQVRNTEAFF.

The CDR3 here is CASSNPGQGTSPLHF. The CDR3 region has the DNA TGTGCCAGCAGTAACCCGGGACAGGGTACTTCACCCCTCCACTTT. The chain recombines TRBV28 with TRBJ1-6; the match to TRBD1 covers 9 bases. J gave up 9 bases and V 5 bases, and 8 bases lay outside the gene matches. CDR3 length: 15 amino acids. Germline V lookup: CDR1 MDHEN, CDR2 SYDVKM.

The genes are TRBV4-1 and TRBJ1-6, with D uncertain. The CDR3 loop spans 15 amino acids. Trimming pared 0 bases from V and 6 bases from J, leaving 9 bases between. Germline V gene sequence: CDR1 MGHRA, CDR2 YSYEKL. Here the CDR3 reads CASSQDLALNSPLHF. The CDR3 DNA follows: TGCGCCAGCAGCCAAGATCTCGCCCTTAATTCACCCCTCCACTTT.

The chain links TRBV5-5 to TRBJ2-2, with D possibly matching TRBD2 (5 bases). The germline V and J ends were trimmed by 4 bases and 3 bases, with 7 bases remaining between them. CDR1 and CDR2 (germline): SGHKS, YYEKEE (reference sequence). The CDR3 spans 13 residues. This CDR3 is CASSEEDTGELFF. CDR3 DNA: TGTGCCAGCAGCGAGGAGGACACCGGGGAGCTGTTTTTT.

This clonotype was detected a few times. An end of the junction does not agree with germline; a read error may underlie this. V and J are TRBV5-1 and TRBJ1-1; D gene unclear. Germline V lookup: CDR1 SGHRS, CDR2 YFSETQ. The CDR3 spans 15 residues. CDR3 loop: CASSGDDLVNTEAFF. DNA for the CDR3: TGTGCCAGCAGCGGAGATGACTTGGTGAACACTGAAGCTTTCTTT.